This T cell receptor (beta chain) was captured in a study of beta chain features in type 1 diabetes. Study-wide context: There were some 98 million sorted cells examined across all samples.

Using CD45RO/CCR7/CD25/CD127/CD95/CD27, CD4+ naive, central memory, regulatory and stem cell-like memory cells were sorted. The germline CDR1 and CDR2 sequences are SGHVS and FNYEAQ. The CDR3 runs to 13 residues. The V and J ends lost 6 bases and 3 bases respectively, with 11 bases between them. The isolated RNA, all of it, was reverse transcribed, so expressed TCRB transcripts were what got sequenced. An average approximately 3.7 million reads came from naive, central memory and regulatory T cell samples. Clones were sequenced by immunoSEQ multiplex PCR, and TCRdb holds only the in-frame ones, with some missing. Here the sample spans about 360,000 clones, over 10% being singletons.

The gene calls are TRBV7-6 and TRBJ1-1; maybe TRBD1 (6 bases). Input material: naive CD4+ T cells from blood. The TCR sequence derives from a man between 18 and 35 years old in good health. CDR3 amino acids: CASSTQGDTEAFF. CDR3 coding DNA: TGTGCCAGCAGTACACAGGGAGACACTGAAGCTTTCTTT.